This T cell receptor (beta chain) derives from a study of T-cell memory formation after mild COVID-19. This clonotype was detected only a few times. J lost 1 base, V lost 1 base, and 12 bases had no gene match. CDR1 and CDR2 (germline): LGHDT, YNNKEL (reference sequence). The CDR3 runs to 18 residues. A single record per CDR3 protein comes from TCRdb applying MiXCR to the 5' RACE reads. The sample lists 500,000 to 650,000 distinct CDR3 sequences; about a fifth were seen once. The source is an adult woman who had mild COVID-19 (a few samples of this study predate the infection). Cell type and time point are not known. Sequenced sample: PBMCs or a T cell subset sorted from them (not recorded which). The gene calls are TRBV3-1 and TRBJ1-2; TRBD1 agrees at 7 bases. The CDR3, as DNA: TGTGCCAGCAGCCAAGGCAGATTACAGGGGTACAGTAACTATGGCTACACCTTC. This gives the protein CASSQGRLQGYSNYGYTF.